The next 30 T cell receptor beta chains were all read from a single sample in a study of beta chain features in type 1 diabetes. Expressed TCRB transcripts got sequenced, as all isolated RNA was reverse transcribed. The table came from immunoSEQ multiplex PCR; TCRdb's copy has only in-frame clones and leaves some out. The sample gives around 250,000 clones, roughly 70% of which show up once; approximately 0.053% is in the top ten. The specimen sequenced was naive CD4+ T cells from blood. The receptors originated from a man aged 25-45 years in good health.

The V call is TRBV30, the J call TRBJ2-2, with D possibly being TRBD1 (6 bases). CDR1 and CDR2 (germline): GTSNPN, SVGIG (reference sequence). V lost 4 bases, J lost 6 bases, and 9 bases lay in between. This CDR3 is 12 amino acids long. Here the CDR3 reads CAWNEGAGELFF. As DNA, the CDR3 is TGTGCCTGGAACGAGGGGGCCGGGGAGCTGTTTTTT.

The J gene is TRBJ2-3, the V gene TRBV7-9; 8 nucleotides agree with TRBD2. CDR1 and CDR2 (germline): SEHNR, FQNEAQ (reference sequence). V gave up 6 bases and J gave up 5 bases; unmatched junction bases: 10. The CDR3 covers 15 residues. CDR3 sequence: CASSSPRGGEDTQYF. The CDR3 coding sequence is TGTGCCAGCAGTTCTCCACGGGGGGGCGAAGATACGCAGTATTTT. Supplemented by reference TRBV7-9 and TRBJ2-3, the full variable domain reads DTGVSQNPRHKITKRGQNVTFRCDPISEHNRLYWYRQTLGQGPEFLTYFQNEAQLEKSRLLSDRFSAERPKGSFSTLEIQRTEQGDSAMYLCASSSPRGGEDTQYFGPGTRLTVL.

This clone showed up just a few times. The rearrangement links TRBV30 to TRBJ2-2; no definite D call. Germline CDR1 is GTSNPN and CDR2 is SVGIG (reference sequence). This CDR3 has 12 residues. With 7 bases removed from V and 7 bases from J, the gap between germline ends came to 13 bases. The CDR3 spells CALRRVGGELFF. CDR3 coding DNA: TGTGCCTTACGCAGAGTCGGCGGGGAGCTGTTTTTT.

The chain recombines TRBV28 with TRBJ2-7; D may be TRBD2 (6 bases). The germline gives CDR1 MDHEN, CDR2 SYDVKM. Trimming cost V 11 bases and J 4 bases, with 15 bases left between them. This CDR3 has 12 residues. In DNA, the CDR3 is TGTGCCTCAACGGGACTGGCGTACGAGCAGTACTTC. Its translation is CASTGLAYEQYF.

This clone was detected only once. The V gene is TRBV15, the J gene TRBJ1-5; the match to TRBD1 covers 7 bases. The CDR3 covers 14 residues. Germline loops: CDR1 LNHNV, CDR2 YYDKDF (reference sequence). J lost 0 bases, V lost 8 bases, and 4 bases had no gene match. Here the CDR3 DNA reads TGTGCCACCGGGGACAGAAATAGCAATCAGCCCCAGCATTTT. This sequence encodes CATGDRNSNQPQHF. Full variable domain (missing parts from reference TRBV15 and TRBJ1-5): DAMVIQNPRYQVTQFGKPVTLSCSQTLNHNVMYWYQQKSSQAPKLLFHYYDKDFNNEADTPDNFQSRRPNTSFCFLDIRSPGLGDTAMYLCATGDRNSNQPQHFGDGTRLSIL.

The rearrangement links TRBV5-1 to TRBJ1-1; 8 nucleotides agree with TRBD1. V was clipped by 0 bases and J by 8 bases; unmatched bases: 9. CDR1 is SGHRS, CDR2 YFSETQ, per germline. The CDR3 is 15 amino acids. CDR3 nucleotide sequence: TGCGCCAGCAGCTTGGCCGCGGGACAGGAAGGCGAAGCTTTCTTT. As protein: CASSLAAGQEGEAFF.

This clone was seen a few times. The V call is TRBV27, the J call TRBJ2-7; 8 bases agree with TRBD1. Germline-derived CDR1 and CDR2 are MNHEY and SMNVEV (reference sequence). The CDR3 has 15 amino acids. V lost 5 bases and J lost 2; bases outside the gene matches: 8. The CDR3 DNA sequence: TGTGCCAGCAGTCCCGACAGGGGTCGCACCTACGAGCAGTACTTC. Its translation: CASSPDRGRTYEQYF.

In its sample, this clone was seen a few times. The chain carries TRBV9 and TRBJ1-4; no clear D. CDR3 length: 14 residues. The germline V gene encodes CDR1 SGDLS and CDR2 YYNGEE. The V end lost 2 bases, the J end lost 4 bases, and 9 bases lay between the germline ends. The CDR3 spells CASSVSSGNEKLFF. CDR3 coding DNA: TGTGCCAGCAGCGTCTCCTCTGGTAATGAAAAACTGTTTTTT.

The rearrangement links TRBV7-9 to TRBJ2-5; 7 bases are shared with TRBD1. V gave up 5 bases and J gave up 2 bases; unmatched junction bases: 2. CDR1 is SEHNR, CDR2 FQNEAQ, per germline (reference sequence). This CDR3 spans 13 amino acids. CDR3 protein: CASSKGQQETQYF. DNA for the CDR3: TGTGCCAGCAGCAAGGGACAGCAAGAGACCCAGTACTTC.

The chain recombines TRBV29-1 with TRBJ2-5, with D perhaps matching TRBD2 (5 bases). Trimming pared 0 bases from V and 2 bases from J, leaving 10 bases between. Germline CDR1 SQVTM, CDR2 ANQGSEA. This CDR3 contains 14 residues. Written as DNA, the CDR3 is TGCAGCGTTGAAGACGGACTGCTTCAAGAGACCCAGTACTTC. It encodes CSVEDGLLQETQYF.

V gene TRBV29-1 combines with J gene TRBJ1-1; D unresolved. Germline V CDR1 and CDR2: SQVTM, ANQGSEA. Trimming left V 5 bases short and J 1 base short, with 8 bases between. The CDR3 is 12 amino acids. In nucleotides, the CDR3 is TGCAGCGTTCCTGGGCGGAACACTGAAGCTTTCTTT. Translation gives CSVPGRNTEAFF. Combining the CDR3 with reference TRBV29-1 and TRBJ1-1 gives the whole variable domain SAVISQKPSRDICQRGTSLTIQCQVDSQVTMMFWYRQQPGQSLTLIATANQGSEATYESGFVIDKFPISRPNLTFSTLTVSNMSPEDSSIYLCSVPGRNTEAFFGQGTRLTVV.

The chain couples TRBV5-1 to TRBJ1-1; perhaps TRBD1 as D (5 bases). The ends were cut back, 4 bases at V and 1 base at J, with 11 bases in the middle. In germline, CDR1 is SGHRS, CDR2 YFSETQ. The CDR3 is 14 amino acids. CDR3 bases: TGCGCCAGCAGCCCTGCAGGGCCGAACACTGAAGCTTTCTTT. Protein sequence: CASSPAGPNTEAFF.

The chain joins TRBV6-6 to TRBJ1-1; D gene unclear. V gave up 2 bases and J gave up 0 bases, with 1 base separating them. The V gene's germline CDR1 is MNHNY and CDR2 SVGAGI (reference sequence). The CDR3 covers 12 residues. CDR3 sequence (DNA): TGTGCCAGCAGTTACATGAACACTGAAGCTTTCTTT. It yields the protein CASSYMNTEAFF.

The J gene is TRBJ2-3, the V gene TRBV4-2, with TRBD2 matching over 8 bases. Trimming took 0 bases from V and 1 from J; bases not matched to a gene: 9. CDR1 and CDR2 (germline): LGHNA, YNFKEQ. This CDR3 has 18 amino acids. CDR3 sequence: CASSQDLTSGGGTDTQYF. CDR3 coding DNA: TGTGCCAGCAGCCAAGATCTTACCAGCGGGGGAGGCACAGATACGCAGTATTTT.

This chain joins TRBV15 and TRBJ2-3; TRBD2 matches 11 bases. J lost 2 bases, V lost 3 bases, and 7 bases had no gene match. CDR1 and CDR2 (germline): LNHNV, YYDKDF (reference sequence). CDR3 size: 17 residues. CDR3 loop: CATSSLISGRATDTQYF. DNA of the CDR3: TGTGCCACCAGCAGCTTGATTAGCGGGAGGGCCACAGATACGCAGTATTTT.

This chain joins TRBV30 and TRBJ2-2; 7 bases are a match to TRBD2. The CDR3 has 15 amino acids. Germline loops: CDR1 GTSNPN, CDR2 SVGIG (reference sequence). Trimming removed 8 bases from V and 3 bases from J; junction bases left unmatched: 12. This CDR3 is CARDGRELHTGELFF. The CDR3 bases are TGTGCCCGTGATGGGCGGGAGCTGCACACCGGGGAGCTGTTTTTT.

This clone was detected only a few times. Other DNA sequences in the sample encode the same CDR3. The chain combines TRBV30 with TRBJ2-3, with D uncertain. CDR3 length equals 10 residues. The germline V gene has CDR1 GTSNPN and CDR2 SVGIG (reference sequence). V lost 2 bases to trimming and J lost 6 bases, with 3 bases between them. This CDR3 is CAWSTDTQYF. The CDR3 bases are TGTGCCTGGAGTACGGATACGCAGTATTTT.

This clone came up a few times. In DNA, the CDR3 is TGTGCCAGCACCCTCCGGAGGGGGTCCTACAATGAGCAGTTCTTC. This encodes CASTLRRGSYNEQFF. This chain uses TRBV5-4 with TRBJ2-1; either TRBD1 or TRBD2 may supply D (6 bases each). CDR3 size: 15 residues. Germline V gives CDR1 SGHNT, CDR2 YYREEE (reference sequence). The V end lost 6 bases, the J end lost 1 base, and 14 bases lay between the germline ends. Complete variable domain (other parts from reference TRBV5-4 and TRBJ2-1): ETGVTQSPTHLIKTRGQQVTLRCSSQSGHNTVSWYQQALGQGPQFIFQYYREEENGRGNFPPRFSGLQFPNYSSELNVNALELDDSALYLCASTLRRGSYNEQFFGPGTRLTVL.

Only one count was recorded for this clone. V usage is TRBV4-3 and J usage is TRBJ2-3; 7 bases agree with TRBD2. The CDR3 has 16 amino acids. The germline V gene has CDR1 LGHNA and CDR2 YSLEER. The ends lost 1 base at V and 1 base at J; junction bases unmatched: 5. CDR3: CASSQVRLAGTDTQYF. The CDR3 DNA follows: TGCGCCAGCAGCCAAGTTCGCCTAGCGGGCACAGATACGCAGTATTTT.

The genes are TRBV10-1 and TRBJ1-1, with a tentative D call TRBD1 (5 bases). CDR3 length equals 13 residues. Germline CDR1 is WNHNN and CDR2 is SYGVQD (reference sequence). V was pared by 6 bases and J by 1 base, with 9 bases between. The CDR3 nucleotides read TGCGCCAGCAGGGAGACAGAGAACACTGAAGCTTTCTTT. It translates to CASRETENTEAFF.

The V call is TRBV19, the J call TRBJ2-7; either TRBD1 or TRBD2 may supply D (5 bases each). The length of the CDR3 is 16 residues. V lost 0 bases to trimming and J lost 7 bases, with 19 bases between them. Germline loops: CDR1 LNHDA, CDR2 SQIVND (reference sequence). CDR3 sequence reads: CASSIEYGTPFKEQYF. The CDR3 nucleotides are TGTGCCAGTAGTATAGAGTACGGGACCCCATTTAAAGAGCAGTACTTC.

This chain links TRBV5-1 with TRBJ2-3; D gene unclear. V shed 4 bases and J shed 4 bases, with 10 bases lying between them. The CDR3 is made up of 13 amino acids. Germline V CDR1 and CDR2: SGHRS, YFSETQ. CDR3 sequence (DNA): TGCGCCAGCAGCCCGGTGCTCCCAGATACGCAGTATTTT. Its translation: CASSPVLPDTQYF.

The V and J genes are TRBV27 and TRBJ2-7; 9 nucleotides align to TRBD2. Trimming removed 2 bases from V and 5 bases from J; junction bases left unmatched: 7. Germline V gene data show CDR1 as MNHEY and CDR2 as SMNVEV (reference sequence). The CDR3 spans 15 residues. CDR3: CASSLERGVIDEQYF. CDR3 sequence (DNA): TGTGCCAGCAGTTTAGAGCGGGGGGTAATTGACGAGCAGTACTTC.

The chain carries TRBV18 and TRBJ2-1; D not certain. V was cut by 2 bases and J by 10 bases, with 12 bases left in between. The CDR3 runs to 13 residues. The germline gives CDR1 KGHSH, CDR2 LQKENI. The CDR3: CASSPDKGSEQFF. CDR3 bases: TGTGCCAGCTCACCAGACAAGGGAAGCGAGCAGTTCTTC.

CDR3 nucleotides: TGTGCCAGCAGTGAAGTCGCGGAAGGCACAGATACGCAGTATTTT. Protein product: CASSEVAEGTDTQYF. The chain carries TRBV6-1 and TRBJ2-3; D uncertain. Deletions cut 1 base from V and 1 base from J, with 9 bases between. Looked up from germline, CDR1 is MNHNS and CDR2 is SASEGT. The CDR3 consists of 15 residues.

The chain is built from TRBV19 and TRBJ2-1; TRBD1 might be the D (6 bases). Deletions cut 3 bases from V and 6 bases from J, with 9 bases between. CDR1 is LNHDA, CDR2 SQIVND, per germline (reference sequence). CDR3 size: 13 residues. The CDR3 spells CASSIPGANEQFF. Written as DNA, the CDR3 is TGTGCCAGTAGTATCCCAGGGGCCAATGAGCAGTTCTTC.

There are a few counts of this clone. The chain carries TRBV29-1 and TRBJ2-4; D gene uncertain. The CDR3 has 15 residues. Germline loops: CDR1 SQVTM, CDR2 ANQGSEA. The V end lost 8 bases, the J end lost 6 bases, and 23 bases lay between the germline ends. For the CDR3, the DNA is TGCAGCACCCTTACTGGGGTGGCCCAAGGAAACATTCAGTACTTC. The encoded protein is CSTLTGVAQGNIQYF.

This clone was observed a few times. The rearrangement links TRBV5-1 to TRBJ2-5, with D perhaps matching TRBD2 (5 bases). CDR1 is SGHRS and CDR2 is YFSETQ in the germline V gene. Trimming left V 3 bases short and J 5 bases short, with 8 bases between. The CDR3 consists of 12 residues. For the CDR3, the DNA is TGCGCCAGCAGCTCCCCGGGGGAGACCCAGTACTTC. Translating it yields CASSSPGETQYF.

The chain has TRBV25-1 and TRBJ2-7; a weak D match, TRBD2 (5 bases). The CDR3 loop spans 12 amino acids. CDR1 and CDR2 from the germline V gene are MGHDK and SYGVNS. V shed 1 base and J shed 5 bases, with 6 bases lying between them. The CDR3 DNA reads TGTGCCAGCAGTGAATTCGGGAACGAGCAGTACTTC. Protein: CASSEFGNEQYF.

This clone was counted once. The rearrangement uses TRBV29-1 and TRBJ1-2; TRBD1 might be the D (5 bases). Germline values: CDR1 SQVTM, CDR2 ANQGSEA. Between the trimmed V and J ends, which lost 6 bases and 4 bases, there was a span of 12 bases. The CDR3 extends over 12 amino acids. The CDR3 reads CSVEIDSYGYTF. CDR3 DNA: TGCAGCGTAGAGATCGACAGCTATGGCTACACCTTC.